These T cell receptor beta chains were read from a single sample in a study of blood T cell repertoires in COVID-19. TCRdb's table, derived via immunoSEQ multiplex PCR, lists solely in-frame clones and lacks some. Among tens of thousands of clones, around 90% were seen once, and the ten largest hold around 8%. Sequencing was performed on peripheral blood. The origin of the receptors is a man in his thirties or forties with acute or convalescent COVID-19. The CDR3 runs from the conserved cysteine through the conserved F or W. D genes are given only for firm matches. The listing skips clone size in some rows; elsewhere it reads once, few, many or a size class.

d_call	clone_size	j_call	v_call	cdr3_nt	cdr3_aa
TRBD1	NA	TRBJ2-2	TRBV28	TGTGCCAGCAGCAGACCGCCGGGACAGGGGATTGCCGGGGAGCTGTTTTTT	CASSRPPGQGIAGELFF
NA	NA	TRBJ1-1	TRBV18	TGTGCCAGCTCTCACGGCGGGAACACTGAAGCTTTCTTT	CASSHGGNTEAFF
NA	NA	TRBJ1-1	TRBV11-2	TGTGCCAGCAGCTTAGCCCCCCCCAGGGCAGGGGACACTGAAGCTTTCTTT	CASSLAPPRAGDTEAFF
TRBD2	NA	TRBJ2-7	TRBV7-2	TGTGCCAGCAGGTCCAGCGGGATCTACGAGCAGTACTTC	CASRSSGIYEQYF
NA	NA	TRBJ2-2	TRBV4-3	TGCGCCAGCAGCCAAGAGATGGGGGGCACCGGGGAGCTGTTTTTT	CASSQEMGGTGELFF
NA	NA	TRBJ1-2	TRBV28	TGTGCCAGCAGTTTGAGCCTCAGGGGCGCCAACTATGGCTACACCTTC	CASSLSLRGANYGYTF
NA	NA	TRBJ2-5	TRBV3-1/TRBV3-2	TGTGCCAGCAGTCCTAGCGCCACTCGGGAGACCCAGTACTTC	CASSPSATRETQYF
NA	NA	TRBJ1-1	TRBV12-3/TRBV12-4	TGTGCCAGCAGTTTTACGGTCACTGAAGCTTTCTTT	CASSFTVTEAFF
TRBD2	NA	TRBJ2-5	TRBV6-5	TGTGCCAGCAGTTACGCGGGGGGTGAGACCCAGTACTTC	CASSYAGGETQYF
TRBD1	NA	TRBJ1-2	TRBV6-2/TRBV6-3	TGTGCCAGCAGTTACGGGACAGGCCATGGCTACACCTTC	CASSYGTGHGYTF
NA	NA	TRBJ2-7	TRBV6-5	TGTGCCAGCAGTTACTCGAGTCGTCACAGGGAGGGCGAGCAGTACTTC	CASSYSSRHREGEQYF
TRBD2	NA	TRBJ2-3	TRBV7-7	TGTGCCAGCAGCCCCTTAGCGGGAGCAACAGATACGCAGTATTTT	CASSPLAGATDTQYF
TRBD2	once	TRBJ2-7	TRBV6-5	TGTGCCAGCAGCGCCAGCCTTAGCGGGAGTTACGAGCAGTACTTC	CASSASLSGSYEQYF
TRBD1	NA	TRBJ1-5	TRBV19	TGTGCCAGTACTCCGGGACAGGGGGGATGGCAGCCCCAGCATTTT	CASTPGQGGWQPQHF
NA	NA	TRBJ1-1	TRBV5-4	TGTGCCAGCAGCTTGGAGACACTGAACACTGAAGCTTTCTTT	CASSLETLNTEAFF
NA	NA	TRBJ2-3	TRBV6-4	TGTGCCAGCAGTGAAGCACAGGACACAGATACGCAGTATTTT	CASSEAQDTDTQYF
NA	NA	TRBJ2-2	TRBV5-1	TGCGCCAGCAGCTTGGGGCGGGACACCGGGGAGCTGTTTTTT	CASSLGRDTGELFF
TRBD2	few	TRBJ2-7	TRBV7-2	TGTGCCAGCAGACCTAGCGGGGGAAGTTACGAGCAGTACTTC	CASRPSGGSYEQYF
TRBD2	NA	TRBJ2-2	TRBV7-3	TGTGCCAGCAGCTCTATCTCAGCGGGGGAGGCTCCCGGGGAGCTGTTTTTT	CASSSISAGEAPGELFF
TRBD2	NA	TRBJ2-7	TRBV11-2	TGTGCCAGCAGCCAAACCGGACTAGCGGCTAAGTACGAGCAGTACTTC	CASSQTGLAAKYEQYF
NA	NA	TRBJ1-1	TRBV5-1	TGCGCCAGCAGCTTGGCCGGGGGGGCGGATTGGAACACTGAAGCTTTCTTT	CASSLAGGADWNTEAFF
NA	NA	TRBJ1-4	TRBV7-2	TGTGCCAGCAGCTTAACAGCCTCTGAAAAACTGTTTTTT	CASSLTASEKLFF
NA	NA	TRBJ2-1	TRBV11-2	TGTGCCAGCAGCTTAGGTGCCAGCTACAATGAGCAGTTCTTC	CASSLGASYNEQFF
NA	few	TRBJ1-1	TRBV5-1	TGCGCCAGCAGCTATCAACAGGGTGTGGCTTTCTTT	CASSYQQGVAFF
TRBD2	NA	TRBJ2-1	TRBV2	TGTGCCATCGCGGGAGGGACCTACAATGAGCAGTTCTTC	CAIAGGTYNEQFF
TRBD2	NA	TRBJ2-1	TRBV6-1	TGTGCCAGCAGTGAACTAGCGGGAGTGTCTGAGCAGTTCTTC	CASSELAGVSEQFF
NA	NA	TRBJ1-6	TRBV11-2	TGTGCCAGCAGCTTAGATCCGGTCGCTGGTTCACCCCTCCACTTT	CASSLDPVAGSPLHF
NA	NA	TRBJ1-1	TRBV6-4	TGTGCCAGCAGAGGGGTTATGGCTTTCTTT	CASRGVMAFF